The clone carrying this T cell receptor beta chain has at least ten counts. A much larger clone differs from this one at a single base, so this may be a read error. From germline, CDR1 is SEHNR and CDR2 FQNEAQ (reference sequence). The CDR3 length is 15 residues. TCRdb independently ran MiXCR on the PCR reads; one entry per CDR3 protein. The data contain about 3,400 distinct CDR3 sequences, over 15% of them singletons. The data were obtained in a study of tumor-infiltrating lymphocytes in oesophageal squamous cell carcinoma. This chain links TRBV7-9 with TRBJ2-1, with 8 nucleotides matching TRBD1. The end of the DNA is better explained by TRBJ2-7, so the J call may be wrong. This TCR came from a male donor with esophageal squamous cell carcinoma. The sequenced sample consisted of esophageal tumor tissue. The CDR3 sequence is CASSWTGSSYNEQYF. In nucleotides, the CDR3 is TGTGCCAGCAGCTGGACAGGGAGCTCCTACAATGAGCAGTACTTC.